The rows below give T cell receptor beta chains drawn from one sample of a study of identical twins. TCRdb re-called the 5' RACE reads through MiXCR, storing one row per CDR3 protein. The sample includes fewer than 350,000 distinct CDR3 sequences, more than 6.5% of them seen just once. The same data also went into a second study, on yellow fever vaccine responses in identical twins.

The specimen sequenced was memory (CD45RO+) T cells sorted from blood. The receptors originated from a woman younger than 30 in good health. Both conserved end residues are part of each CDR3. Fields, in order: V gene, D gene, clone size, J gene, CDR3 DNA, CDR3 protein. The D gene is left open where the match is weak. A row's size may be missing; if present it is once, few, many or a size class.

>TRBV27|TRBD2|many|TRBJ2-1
TGTGCCAGCGCTGGACTAGTCGCACACAATGAGCAGTTCTTC
CASAGLVAHNEQFF
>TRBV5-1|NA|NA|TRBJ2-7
TGCGCCAGCAGCTTGATCGGCAGGGGGGGCTACGAGCAGTACTTC
CASSLIGRGGYEQYF
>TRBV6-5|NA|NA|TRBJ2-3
TGTGCCAGCGTTCGGGTACAGGGCATCGATACGCAGTATTTT
CASVRVQGIDTQYF
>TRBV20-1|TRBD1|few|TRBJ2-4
TGCAGCCGGGACAGGGATAAAAACATTCAGTACTTC
CSRDRDKNIQYF
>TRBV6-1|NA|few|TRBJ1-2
TGTGCCAGCAGTGAAGCAGAGGGTGTAAGTAACTATGGCTACACCTTC
CASSEAEGVSNYGYTF
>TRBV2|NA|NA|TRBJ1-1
TGTGCCAGCAGCGACTTCCAAGGGAACACTGAAGCTTTCTTT
CASSDFQGNTEAFF
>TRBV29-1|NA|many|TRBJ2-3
TGCAGCGTTGCCCGGACGGGGCTAGGGGATACGCAGTATTTT
CSVARTGLGDTQYF
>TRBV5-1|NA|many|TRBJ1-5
TGCGCCAGCAGCGTAGGGGGGGACCAGCCCCAGCATTTT
CASSVGGDQPQHF
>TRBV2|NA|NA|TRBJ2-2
TGTGCCAGCAGTGAGTCTGGGGAGCTGTTTTTT
CASSESGELFF
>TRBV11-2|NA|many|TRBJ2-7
TGTGCCAGCAGCTTAGTTGCAGGGCTCTACGAGCAGTACTTC
CASSLVAGLYEQYF
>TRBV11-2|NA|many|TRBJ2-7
TGTGCCAGCAGCACTTCCCCGGGGGTTTCTGGCTACGAGCAGTACTTC
CASSTSPGVSGYEQYF
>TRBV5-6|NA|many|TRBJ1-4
TGTGCCAGCAGCCGTCCGGGACTTAATGAAAAACTGTTTTTT
CASSRPGLNEKLFF
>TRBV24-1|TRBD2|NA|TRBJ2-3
TGTGCCACCAGTGATTTGCCGGGGGGTCCAGATACGCAGTATTTT
CATSDLPGGPDTQYF
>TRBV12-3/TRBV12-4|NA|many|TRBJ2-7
TGTGCCAGCAGTTTACAGCGAACGGGTTACGAGCAGTACTTC
CASSLQRTGYEQYF
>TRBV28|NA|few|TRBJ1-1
TGTGCCAGCAGCCCCACGGGATTCTTGGACACTGAAGCTTTCTTT
CASSPTGFLDTEAFF
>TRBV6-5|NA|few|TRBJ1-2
TGTGCCAGCAGTTATCTCCCCCCGGGAGGGGGCTATGGCTACACCTTC
CASSYLPPGGGYGYTF
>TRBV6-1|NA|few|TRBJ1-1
TGTGCCAGCAGTGAGGGACGGTTGAACACTGAAGCTTTCTTT
CASSEGRLNTEAFF
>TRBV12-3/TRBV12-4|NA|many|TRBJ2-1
TGTGCCAGCACCCTCGCGCACTCCTACAATGAGCAGTTCTTC
CASTLAHSYNEQFF
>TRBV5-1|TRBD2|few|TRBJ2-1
TGCGCCAGCGGCCGGACTAGCGGGGAGAAATACAATGAGCAGTTCTTC
CASGRTSGEKYNEQFF
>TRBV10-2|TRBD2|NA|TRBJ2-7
TGCGCCAGCACGGATGGCGGGAGTTACGAGCAGTACTTC
CASTDGGSYEQYF
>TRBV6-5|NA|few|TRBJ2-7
TGTGCCAGCAGTTACTCGAAGGCGGGACTCGGGATTGAGTACTTC
CASSYSKAGLGIEYF
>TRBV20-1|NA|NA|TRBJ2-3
TGCAGTGCTAGGGGCCTCGGTTGGCCGGGCACAGATACGCAGTATTTT
CSARGLGWPGTDTQYF
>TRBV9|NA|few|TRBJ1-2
TGTGCCAGCAGCGAGACAGTAACTCCTAACTATGGCTACACCTTC
CASSETVTPNYGYTF
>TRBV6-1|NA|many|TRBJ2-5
TGTGCCAGCAAGGGAATAGCCCTAGGGGAGACCCAGTACTTC
CASKGIALGETQYF
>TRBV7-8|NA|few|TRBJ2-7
TGTGCCAGCAGCCCCGCGACCGGGACACTCTACGAGCAGTACTTC
CASSPATGTLYEQYF
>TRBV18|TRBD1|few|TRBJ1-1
TGTGCCAGCTCACAGGGGGCCGGTGTGAACACTGAAGCTTTCTTT
CASSQGAGVNTEAFF
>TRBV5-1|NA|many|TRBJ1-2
TGCGCCAGCAGCTTGGCCTTAGTTCCGGACCGGAACTATGGCTACACCTTC
CASSLALVPDRNYGYTF
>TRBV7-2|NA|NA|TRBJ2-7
TGTGCCAGCAGCTTATTGGTGTACGAGCAGTACTTC
CASSLLVYEQYF
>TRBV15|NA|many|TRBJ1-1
TGTGCCACCAGCAGGGTCGGTGAAGCTTTCTTT
CATSRVGEAFF
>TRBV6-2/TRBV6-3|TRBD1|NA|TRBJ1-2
TGTGCCAGCAGTTACCTAGGGACAGGGAGTGGCTACACCTTC
CASSYLGTGSGYTF
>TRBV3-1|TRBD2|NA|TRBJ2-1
TGTGCCAGCAGCCAAGGCCCAATGCAGCGAGGGAGGGCACTAAATGAGCAGTTCTTC
CASSQGPMQRGRALNEQFF
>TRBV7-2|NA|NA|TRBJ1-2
TGTGCCAGCAAACCCCCCGGGGCTGGCTACACCTTC
CASKPPGAGYTF
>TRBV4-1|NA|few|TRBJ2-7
TGCGCCAGCAGCTCCCAATTCGGGGCAGGGGTAACCTACGAGCAGTACTTC
CASSSQFGAGVTYEQYF
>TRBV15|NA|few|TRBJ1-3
TGTGCCACCAGCAGGCAGGCTGGAAACACCATATATTTT
CATSRQAGNTIYF
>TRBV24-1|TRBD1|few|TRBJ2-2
TGTGCCACCAGAGGCACCGGACAGGGGGAAGGAGGGGAGCTGTTTTTT
CATRGTGQGEGGELFF
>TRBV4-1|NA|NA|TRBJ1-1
TGCGCCAGCGTGGGACCGGGGAACACTGAAGCTTTCTTT
CASVGPGNTEAFF
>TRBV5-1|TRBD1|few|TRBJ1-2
TGCGCCAGCAGGACCGGGACAGGGGGCGTTCGGGACTATGGCTACACCTTC
CASRTGTGGVRDYGYTF